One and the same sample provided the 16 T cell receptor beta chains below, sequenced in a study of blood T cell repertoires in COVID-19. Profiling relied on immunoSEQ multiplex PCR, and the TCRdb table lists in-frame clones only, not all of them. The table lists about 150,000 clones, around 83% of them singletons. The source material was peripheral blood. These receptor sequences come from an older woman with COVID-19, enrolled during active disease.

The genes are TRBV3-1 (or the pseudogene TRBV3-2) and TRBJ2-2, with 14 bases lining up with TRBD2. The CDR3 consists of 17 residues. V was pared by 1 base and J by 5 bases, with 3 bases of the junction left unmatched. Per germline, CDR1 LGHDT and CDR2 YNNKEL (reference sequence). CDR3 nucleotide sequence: TGTGCCAGCAGCCAAGGACTAGCGGGGGGGTTTACCGGGGAGCTGTTTTTT. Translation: CASSQGLAGGFTGELFF.

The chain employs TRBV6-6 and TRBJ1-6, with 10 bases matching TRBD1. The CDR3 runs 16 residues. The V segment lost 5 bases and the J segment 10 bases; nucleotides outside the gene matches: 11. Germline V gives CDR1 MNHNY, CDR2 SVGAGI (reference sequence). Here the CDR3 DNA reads TGTGCCAGCAGTCTTTTAAGCGGGACAGGGGAATCACCCCTCCACTTT. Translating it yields CASSLLSGTGESPLHF.

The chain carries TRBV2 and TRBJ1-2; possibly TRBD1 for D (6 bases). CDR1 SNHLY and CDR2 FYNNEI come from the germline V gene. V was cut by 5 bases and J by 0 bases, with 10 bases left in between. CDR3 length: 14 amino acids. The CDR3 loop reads CASSSTGSNYGYTF. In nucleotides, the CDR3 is TGTGCCAGCAGTAGTACAGGGTCTAACTATGGCTACACCTTC. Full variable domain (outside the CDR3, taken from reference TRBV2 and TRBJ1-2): EPEVTQTPSHQVTQMGQEVILRCVPISNHLYFYWYRQILGQKVEFLVSFYNNEISEKSEIFDDQFSVERPDGSNFTLKIRSTKLEDSAMYFCASSSTGSNYGYTFGSGTRLTVV.

The CDR3 bases are TGCGCCAGCCATGGACAGAATCAGCCCCAGCATTTT. Amino acid sequence: CASHGQNQPQHF. V and J are TRBV23-1 and TRBJ1-5; TRBD1 is a possible D gene (6 bases). TRBV23-1 is annotated as an ORF whose role is uncertain. The germline V and J ends were trimmed by 8 bases and 4 bases, with 9 bases remaining between them. The CDR3 extends over 12 amino acids.

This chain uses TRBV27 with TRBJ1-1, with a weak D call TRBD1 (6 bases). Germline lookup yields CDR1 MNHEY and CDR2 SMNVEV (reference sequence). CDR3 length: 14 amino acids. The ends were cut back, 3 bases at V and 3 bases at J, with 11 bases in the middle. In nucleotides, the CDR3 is TGTGCCAGCAGTTTTCTGGGGGCTGACACTGAAGCTTTCTTT. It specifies CASSFLGADTEAFF.

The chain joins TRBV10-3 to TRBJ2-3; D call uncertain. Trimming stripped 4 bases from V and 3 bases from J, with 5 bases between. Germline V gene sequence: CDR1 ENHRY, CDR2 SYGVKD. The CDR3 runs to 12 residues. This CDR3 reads CAISGVTDTQYF. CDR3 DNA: TGTGCCATCAGTGGCGTGACAGATACGCAGTATTTT.

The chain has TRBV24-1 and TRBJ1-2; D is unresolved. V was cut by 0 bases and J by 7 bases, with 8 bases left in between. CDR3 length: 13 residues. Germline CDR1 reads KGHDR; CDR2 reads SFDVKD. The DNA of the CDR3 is TGTGCCACCAGTGATTTGCGCGGGAGTGGCTACACCTTC. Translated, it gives CATSDLRGSGYTF.

The CDR3 region has the DNA TGTGCCAGCACCCATTCCCGGGGCTATGGCTACACCTTC. This sequence encodes CASTHSRGYGYTF. The V and J genes are TRBV12-3 or TRBV12-4 and TRBJ1-2; no clear D gene. CDR3 length: 13 residues. Trimming cost V 7 bases and J 4 bases, with 13 bases left between them.

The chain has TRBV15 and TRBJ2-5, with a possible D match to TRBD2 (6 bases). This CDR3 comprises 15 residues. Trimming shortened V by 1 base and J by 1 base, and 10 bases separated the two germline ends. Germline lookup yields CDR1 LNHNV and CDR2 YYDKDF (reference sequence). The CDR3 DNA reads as TGTGCCACCAGCAGAGTACGGGAGCTCCAAGAGACCCAGTACTTC. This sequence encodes CATSRVRELQETQYF.

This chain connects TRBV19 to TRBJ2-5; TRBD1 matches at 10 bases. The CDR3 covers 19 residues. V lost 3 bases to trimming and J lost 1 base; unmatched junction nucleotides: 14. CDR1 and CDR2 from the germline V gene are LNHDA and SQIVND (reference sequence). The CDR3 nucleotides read TGTGCCAGTAGTATCCTGGGGAGGGACAGGGGCCGCCTCCAAGAGACCCAGTACTTC. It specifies CASSILGRDRGRLQETQYF.

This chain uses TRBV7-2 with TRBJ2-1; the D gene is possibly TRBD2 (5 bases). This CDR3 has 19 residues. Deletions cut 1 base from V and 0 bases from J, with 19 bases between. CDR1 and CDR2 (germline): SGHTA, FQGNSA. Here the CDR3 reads CASSLGIRLYPFSYNEQFF. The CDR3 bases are TGTGCCAGCAGCTTAGGGATCCGACTATACCCCTTCTCCTACAATGAGCAGTTCTTC. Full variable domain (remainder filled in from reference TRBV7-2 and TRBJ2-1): GAGVSQSPSNKVTEKGKDVELRCDPISGHTALYWYRQSLGQGLEFLIYFQGNSAPDKSGLPSDRFSAERTGGSVSTLTIQRTQQEDSAVYLCASSLGIRLYPFSYNEQFFGPGTRLTVL.

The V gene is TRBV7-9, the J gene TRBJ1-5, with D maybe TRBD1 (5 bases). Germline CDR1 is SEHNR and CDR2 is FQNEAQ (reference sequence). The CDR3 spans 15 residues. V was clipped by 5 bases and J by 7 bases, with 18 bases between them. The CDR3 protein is CASSHGGQGGQPQHF. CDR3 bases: TGTGCCAGCAGCCATGGTGGGCAGGGTGGCCAGCCCCAGCATTTT.

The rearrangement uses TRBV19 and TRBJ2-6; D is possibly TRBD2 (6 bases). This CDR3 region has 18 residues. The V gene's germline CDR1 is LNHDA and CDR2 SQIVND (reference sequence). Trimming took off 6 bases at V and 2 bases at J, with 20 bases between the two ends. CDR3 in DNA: TGTGCCAGTAGCGGGCGTCGGGAGTCTGGGACTGGGGCCAACGTCCTGACTTTC. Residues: CASSGRRESGTGANVLTF.

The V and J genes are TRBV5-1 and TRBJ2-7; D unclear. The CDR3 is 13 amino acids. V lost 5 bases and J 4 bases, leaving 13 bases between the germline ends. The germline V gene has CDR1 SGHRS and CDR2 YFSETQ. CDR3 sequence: CASSPRVSYEQYF. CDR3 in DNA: TGCGCCAGCAGTCCTCGAGTCTCGTACGAGCAGTACTTC.

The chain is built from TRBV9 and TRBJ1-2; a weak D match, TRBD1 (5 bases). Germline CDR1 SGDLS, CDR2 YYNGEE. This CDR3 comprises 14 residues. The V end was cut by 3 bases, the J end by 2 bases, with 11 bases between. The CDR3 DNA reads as TGTGCCAGCAGCGGTTACAGGACAAACTATGGCTACACCTTC. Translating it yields CASSGYRTNYGYTF.

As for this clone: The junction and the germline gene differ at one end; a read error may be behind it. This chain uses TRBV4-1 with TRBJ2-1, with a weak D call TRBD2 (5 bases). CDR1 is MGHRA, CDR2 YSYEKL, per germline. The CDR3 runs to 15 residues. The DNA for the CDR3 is TGCGCCAGCAGCCAAGATGGAGGTGGGTACAGTGAGCAGTTCTTC. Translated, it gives CASSQDGGGYSEQFF.